Listed here are 17 T cell receptor beta chains from one sample, sequenced in a study of CD8+ T cells in alopecia areata (dated by TCRdb to 2016 to 2018). Library prep was done by the immunoSEQ multiplex PCR assay. RNA was extracted from all samples and reverse transcribed into cDNA, which served as template for TCR sequencing. TCRdb stores this immuneACCESS table with in-frame sequences only. Part of the clones is absent; in the studies checked, under half of the shortfall reflects unresolved V genes, and no reason is known for the rest. The sample data list about 120,000 clones, and approximately 60% of these were observed just once. Approximately 2.8% of the sample is in the top ten clones. Sequenced input: CD4+ T cells sorted from blood. These receptors were collected from a human donor in good health.

This clone occurred once. The chain links TRBV13 to TRBJ2-1, with D unresolved. CDR1 is PRHDT, CDR2 FYEKMQ, per germline (reference sequence). CDR3 size: 17 residues. The ends were cut back, 2 bases at V and 6 bases at J, with 20 bases in the middle. The CDR3 sequence is CASSLNPPGPLPNEQFF. CDR3 in DNA: TGTGCCAGCAGCTTAAACCCCCCCGGGCCTCTACCCAATGAGCAGTTCTTC.

This clone has only one observation. The chain recombines TRBV2 with TRBJ2-2; D gene ambiguous. V lost 7 bases and J 1 base, leaving 7 bases between the germline ends. CDR1 and CDR2 from the germline V gene are SNHLY and FYNNEI. This CDR3 region has 13 residues. The CDR3 sequence: CASIVKNTGELFF. CDR3 sequence (DNA): TGTGCCAGCATCGTGAAGAACACCGGGGAGCTGTTTTTT. Together with reference TRBV2 and TRBJ2-2, the CDR3 gives the full variable domain: EPEVTQTPSHQVTQMGQEVILRCVPISNHLYFYWYRQILGQKVEFLVSFYNNEISEKSEIFDDQFSVERPDGSNFTLKIRSTKLEDSAMYFCASIVKNTGELFFGEGSRLTVL.

This chain links TRBV30 with TRBJ2-3, with 9 bases that match TRBD2. This CDR3 comprises 17 residues. V trimming: 4 bases; J trimming: 0 bases; junction bases outside the gene matches: 11. Germline V gene sequence: CDR1 GTSNPN, CDR2 SVGIG (reference sequence). The CDR3 nucleotides are TGTGCCTGGACCCCCCCCGCCCTAGCGGGGAGCACAGATACGCAGTATTTT. This sequence encodes CAWTPPALAGSTDTQYF. The whole variable domain, filled in from reference TRBV30 and TRBJ2-3, reads SQTIHQWPATLVQPVGSPLSLECTVEGTSNPNLYWYRQAAGRGLQLLFYSVGIGQISSEVPQNLSASRPQDRQFILSSKKLLLSDSGFYLCAWTPPALAGSTDTQYFGPGTRLTVL.

The chain links TRBV4-1 to TRBJ2-3, with 9 nucleotides matching TRBD2. Germline CDR1 and CDR2: MGHRA and YSYEKL. The CDR3 covers 16 residues. J gave up 2 bases and V 0 bases, and 3 bases lay outside the gene matches. CDR3 nucleotide sequence: TGCGCCAGCAGCCAAGAGGCGGGGGGGAACACAGATACGCAGTATTTT. It specifies CASSQEAGGNTDTQYF.

This CDR3 is CASRNSENTEAFF. For the CDR3, the DNA is TGCGCCAGCAGGAATTCTGAAAACACTGAAGCTTTCTTT. The chain joins TRBV10-1 to TRBJ1-1; no reliable D call. The germline V and J ends were trimmed by 6 bases and 2 bases, with 10 bases remaining between them. This CDR3 comprises 13 residues. CDR1 and CDR2 (germline): WNHNN, SYGVQD (reference sequence).

The sample holds a few counts of this clone. This rearrangement joins TRBV6-5 to TRBJ1-1, with a weak D call TRBD1 (5 bases). The V end was cut by 5 bases, the J end by 3 bases, with 7 bases between. The CDR3 sequence is 12 residues long. Germline CDR1 and CDR2: MNHEY and SVGAGI. In DNA form, the CDR3 reads TGTGCCAGCAGTCGAGGGGACACTGAAGCTTTCTTT. It is translated as CASSRGDTEAFF.

V usage is TRBV29-1 and J usage is TRBJ1-2; no definite D call. V lost 2 bases to trimming and J lost 4 bases, with 5 bases between them. This CDR3 is built from 11 residues. The germline V gene encodes CDR1 SQVTM and CDR2 ANQGSEA. The CDR3 DNA is TGCAGCGTTGAACAGGTCTATGGCTACACCTTC. The encoded protein is CSVEQVYGYTF.

The chain uses TRBV7-2 and TRBJ1-1; no clear D gene. The germline CDR1 and CDR2 sequences are SGHTA and FQGNSA. With 5 bases removed from V and 3 bases from J, the gap between germline ends came to 16 bases. This CDR3 has 15 amino acids. This CDR3 is CASSPGRNGHTEAFF. The DNA for the CDR3 is TGTGCCAGCAGCCCGGGGAGGAACGGGCACACTGAAGCTTTCTTT.

The chain employs TRBV29-1 and TRBJ2-5; no clear D. The CDR3 spans 13 residues. Looked up from germline, CDR1 is SQVTM and CDR2 is ANQGSEA. Trimming pared 3 bases from V and 1 base from J, leaving 9 bases between. The CDR3 region is CSVDLLGQETQYF. The CDR3 coding sequence is TGCAGCGTTGACCTCTTGGGCCAAGAGACCCAGTACTTC.

The chain is built from TRBV23-1 and TRBJ2-7, with D unclear. TRBV23-1 is an ORF for which the function is uncertain. Between the trimmed V and J ends, which lost 6 bases and 7 bases, there was a span of 16 bases. The CDR3 totals 13 residues. CDR3 sequence reads: CASSLGPIYEQYF. DNA of the CDR3: TGCGCCAGCAGCCTCGGTCCCATTTATGAGCAGTACTTC.

This chain joins TRBV4-1 and TRBJ2-1; D might be TRBD2 (6 bases). V gave up 4 bases and J gave up 8 bases, with 21 bases separating them. The germline V gene has CDR1 MGHRA and CDR2 YSYEKL. The CDR3 has 16 amino acids. CDR3 sequence reads: CASSPSRGNLLDEQFF. CDR3 nucleotide sequence: TGCGCCAGCAGCCCAAGTCGGGGGAACCTTTTGGATGAGCAGTTCTTC.

The rearrangement links TRBV30 to TRBJ1-2, with D possibly TRBD1 on 6 matching bases. Germline V gives CDR1 GTSNPN, CDR2 SVGIG (reference sequence). V was clipped by 3 bases and J by 4 bases, with 12 bases between them. The CDR3 runs 13 residues. The DNA for the CDR3 is TGTGCCTGGAGGAAGGACAGACTCTATGGCTACACCTTC. Protein: CAWRKDRLYGYTF.

This clone was seen just once. The rearrangement links TRBV2 to TRBJ1-3; 7 nucleotides match TRBD1. V shed 6 bases and J 2 bases; nucleotides not matched to a gene: 7. Germline V gene sequence: CDR1 SNHLY, CDR2 FYNNEI. This CDR3 has 15 residues. The CDR3 region has the DNA TGTGCCAGCAGCACCTCAGGGGGTGCTGGAAACACCATATATTTT. It is translated as CASSTSGGAGNTIYF.

This clone was counted a few times. The chain carries TRBV27 and TRBJ2-4; D may be TRBD1 or TRBD2 (6 bases each). Germline V gives CDR1 MNHEY, CDR2 SMNVEV (reference sequence). This CDR3 is built from 16 residues. With 7 bases removed from V and 1 base from J, the gap between germline ends came to 17 bases. The CDR3 protein is CASNLTRGEAKNIQYF. DNA of the CDR3: TGTGCCAGCAATCTAACGAGGGGGGAGGCCAAAAACATTCAGTACTTC.

In this sample, this clone turned up a few times. The genes are TRBV2 and TRBJ2-3; D ambiguous. V lost 4 bases and J 0 bases, leaving 5 bases between the germline ends. CDR1 is SNHLY and CDR2 is FYNNEI in the germline V gene. This CDR3 spans 13 amino acids. The CDR3 is CASSVRSTDTQYF. CDR3 nucleotides: TGTGCCAGCAGTGTACGGAGCACAGATACGCAGTATTTT.

The V call is TRBV11-2, the J call TRBJ2-3; 7 nucleotides match TRBD1. This CDR3 has 13 residues. Trimming cost V 6 bases and J 11 bases; bases outside gene matches: 11. Germline CDR1 is SGHAT and CDR2 is FQNNGV. CDR3 loop: CASRDNRGLGQYF. CDR3 DNA: TGTGCCAGCAGGGACAACAGGGGCCTCGGGCAGTATTTT.

The chain combines TRBV29-1 with TRBJ2-7; 8 nucleotides line up with TRBD1. Germline loops: CDR1 SQVTM, CDR2 ANQGSEA. The CDR3 contains 13 residues. Losses at the gene ends were 7 bases for V and 3 bases for J; bases not matched to a gene: 8. CDR3 in DNA: TGCAGCGCCCGACAGGGGCCCAGCTACGAGCAGTACTTC. It codes for CSARQGPSYEQYF.